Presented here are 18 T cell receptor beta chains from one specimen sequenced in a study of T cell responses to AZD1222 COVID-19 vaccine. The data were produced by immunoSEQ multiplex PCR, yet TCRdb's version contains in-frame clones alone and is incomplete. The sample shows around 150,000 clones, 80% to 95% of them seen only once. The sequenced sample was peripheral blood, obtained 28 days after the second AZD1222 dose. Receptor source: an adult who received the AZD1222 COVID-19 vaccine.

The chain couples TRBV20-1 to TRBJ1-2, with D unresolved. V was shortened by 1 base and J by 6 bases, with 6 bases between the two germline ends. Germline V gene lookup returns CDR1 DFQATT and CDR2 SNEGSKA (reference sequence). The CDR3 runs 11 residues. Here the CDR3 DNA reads TGCAGTGCTAGAGCAACACATGGCTACACCTTC. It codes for CSARATHGYTF.

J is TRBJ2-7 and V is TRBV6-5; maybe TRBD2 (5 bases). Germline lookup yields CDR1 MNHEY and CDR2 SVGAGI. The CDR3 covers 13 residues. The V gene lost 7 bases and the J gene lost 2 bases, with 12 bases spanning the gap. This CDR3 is CASTEDGTYEQYF. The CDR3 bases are TGTGCCAGCACGGAGGACGGAACCTACGAGCAGTACTTC.

CDR3: CASSDLRAGELFF. In DNA form, the CDR3 reads TGTGCCAGCAGTGACCTAAGGGCCGGGGAGCTGTTTTTT. V gene TRBV2 combines with J gene TRBJ2-2; D is uncertain. Looked up from germline, CDR1 is SNHLY and CDR2 is FYNNEI. The CDR3 covers 13 residues. The V gene lost 3 bases and the J gene lost 6 bases, with 8 bases spanning the gap.

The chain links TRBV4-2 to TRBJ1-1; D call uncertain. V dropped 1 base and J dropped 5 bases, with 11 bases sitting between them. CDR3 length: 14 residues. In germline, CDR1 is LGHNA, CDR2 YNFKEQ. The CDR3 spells CASSQGGVRTEAFF. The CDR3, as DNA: TGTGCCAGCAGCCAAGGTGGGGTCAGGACTGAAGCTTTCTTT.

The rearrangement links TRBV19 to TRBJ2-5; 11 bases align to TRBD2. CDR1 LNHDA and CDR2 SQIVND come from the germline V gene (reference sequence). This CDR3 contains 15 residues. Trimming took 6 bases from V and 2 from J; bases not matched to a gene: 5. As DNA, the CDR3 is TGTGCCAGTAGGCGGACTAGCGGGCCGCAAGAGACCCAGTACTTC. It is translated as CASRRTSGPQETQYF. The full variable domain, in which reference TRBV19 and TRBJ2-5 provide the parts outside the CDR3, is DGGITQSPKYLFRKEGQNVTLSCEQNLNHDAMYWYRQDPGQGLRLIYYSQIVNDFQKGDIAEGYSVSREKKESFPLTVTSAQKNPTAFYLCASRRTSGPQETQYFGPGTRLLVL.

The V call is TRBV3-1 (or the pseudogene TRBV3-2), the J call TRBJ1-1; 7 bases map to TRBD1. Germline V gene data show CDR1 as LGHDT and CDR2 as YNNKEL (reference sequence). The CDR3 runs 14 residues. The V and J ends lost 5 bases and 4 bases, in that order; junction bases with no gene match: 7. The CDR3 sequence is CASSSRTGATEAFF. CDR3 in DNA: TGTGCCAGCAGCTCACGGACAGGAGCCACTGAAGCTTTCTTT.

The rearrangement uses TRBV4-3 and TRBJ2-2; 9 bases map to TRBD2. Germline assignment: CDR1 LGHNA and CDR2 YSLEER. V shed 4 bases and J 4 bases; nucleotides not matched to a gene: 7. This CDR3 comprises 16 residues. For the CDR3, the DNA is TGCGCCAGCAGCCCCGCCGGCGGGAGGGTCACCGGGGAGCTGTTTTTT. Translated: CASSPAGGRVTGELFF.

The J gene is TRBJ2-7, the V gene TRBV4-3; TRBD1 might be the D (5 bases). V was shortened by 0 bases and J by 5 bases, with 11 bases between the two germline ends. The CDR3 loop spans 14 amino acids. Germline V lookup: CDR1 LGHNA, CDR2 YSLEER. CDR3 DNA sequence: TGCGCCAGCAGCCAAGAGCACTCAGGGAACGAGCAGTACTTC. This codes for CASSQEHSGNEQYF.

The CDR3 DNA reads TGCAGCGTTGAGGACAGGGGGAACACTGAAGCTTTCTTT. This encodes CSVEDRGNTEAFF. The chain recombines TRBV29-1 with TRBJ1-1, with TRBD1 identical over 9 bases. J lost 1 base, V lost 3 bases, and 0 bases had no gene match. The CDR3 sequence is 13 residues long. Germline V lookup: CDR1 SQVTM, CDR2 ANQGSEA.

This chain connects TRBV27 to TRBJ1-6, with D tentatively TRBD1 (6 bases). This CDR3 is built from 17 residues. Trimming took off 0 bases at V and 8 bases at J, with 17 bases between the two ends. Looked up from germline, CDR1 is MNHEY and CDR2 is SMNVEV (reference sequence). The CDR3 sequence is CASSLSVNRVGDSPLHF. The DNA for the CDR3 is TGTGCCAGCAGTTTATCAGTCAACAGGGTTGGGGATTCACCCCTCCACTTT.

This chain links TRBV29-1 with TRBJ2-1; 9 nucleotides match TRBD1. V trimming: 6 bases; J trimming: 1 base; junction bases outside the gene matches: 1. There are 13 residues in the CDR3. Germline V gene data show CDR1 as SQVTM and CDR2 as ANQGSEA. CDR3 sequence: CSVGQGSYNEQFF. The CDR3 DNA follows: TGCAGCGTAGGACAGGGGTCCTACAATGAGCAGTTCTTC.

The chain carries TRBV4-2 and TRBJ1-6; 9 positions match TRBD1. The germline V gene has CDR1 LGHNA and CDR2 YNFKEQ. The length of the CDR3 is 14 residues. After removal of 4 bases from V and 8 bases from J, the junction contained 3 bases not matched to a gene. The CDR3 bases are TGTGCCAGCAGCCCAGGGACAGGGCATTCACCCCTCCACTTT. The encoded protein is CASSPGTGHSPLHF.

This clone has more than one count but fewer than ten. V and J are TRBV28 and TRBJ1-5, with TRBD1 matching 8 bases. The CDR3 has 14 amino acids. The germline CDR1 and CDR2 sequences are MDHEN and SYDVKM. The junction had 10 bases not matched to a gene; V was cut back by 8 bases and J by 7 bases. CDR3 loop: CASGSGQGGQPQHF. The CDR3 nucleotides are TGTGCCAGCGGATCTGGACAGGGTGGACAGCCCCAGCATTTT.

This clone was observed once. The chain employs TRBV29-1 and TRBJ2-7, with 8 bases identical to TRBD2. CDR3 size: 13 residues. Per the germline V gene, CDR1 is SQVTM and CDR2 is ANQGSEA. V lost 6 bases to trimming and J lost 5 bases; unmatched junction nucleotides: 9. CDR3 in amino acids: CSVNSGNPDEQYF. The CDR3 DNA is TGCAGCGTGAATAGCGGGAACCCGGACGAGCAGTACTTC.

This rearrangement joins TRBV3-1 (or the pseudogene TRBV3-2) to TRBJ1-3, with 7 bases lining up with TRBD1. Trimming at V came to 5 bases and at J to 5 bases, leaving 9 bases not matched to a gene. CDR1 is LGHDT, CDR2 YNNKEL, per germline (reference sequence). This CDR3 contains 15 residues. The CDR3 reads CASSAPRDRRNTIYF. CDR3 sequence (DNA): TGTGCCAGCAGCGCGCCCCGGGACAGAAGAAACACCATATATTTT.

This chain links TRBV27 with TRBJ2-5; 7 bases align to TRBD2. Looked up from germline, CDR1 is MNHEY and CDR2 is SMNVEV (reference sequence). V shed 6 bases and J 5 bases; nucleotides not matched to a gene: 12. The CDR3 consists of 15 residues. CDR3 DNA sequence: TGTGCCAGCAGCGATTGGGAGGGCCCTAGGGAGACCCAGTACTTC. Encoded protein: CASSDWEGPRETQYF.

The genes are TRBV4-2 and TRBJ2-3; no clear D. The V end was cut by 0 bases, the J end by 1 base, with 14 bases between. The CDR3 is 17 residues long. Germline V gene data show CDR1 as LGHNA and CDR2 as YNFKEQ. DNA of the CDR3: TGTGCCAGCAGCCAAGACGGCGTCTTCCTAGGCACAGATACGCAGTATTTT. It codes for CASSQDGVFLGTDTQYF.

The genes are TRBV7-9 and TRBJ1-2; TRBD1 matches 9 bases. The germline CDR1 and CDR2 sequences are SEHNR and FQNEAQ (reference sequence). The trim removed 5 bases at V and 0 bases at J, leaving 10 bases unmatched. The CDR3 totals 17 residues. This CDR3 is CASSQQTGTGTNYGYTF. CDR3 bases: TGTGCCAGCAGCCAGCAAACCGGGACAGGGACTAACTATGGCTACACCTTC. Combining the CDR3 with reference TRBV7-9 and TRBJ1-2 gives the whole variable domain DTGVSQNPRHKITKRGQNVTFRCDPISEHNRLYWYRQTLGQGPEFLTYFQNEAQLEKSRLLSDRFSAERPKGSFSTLEIQRTEQGDSAMYLCASSQQTGTGTNYGYTFGSGTRLTVV.